The 32 T cell receptor beta chains presented below share a single source sample, sequenced in a study of cytomegalovirus exposure and HLA in healthy donors. PCR involved 60 Vbeta and 13 Jbeta primers. Only in-frame clones appear in the TCRdb table, and some are missing; sequencing was by immunoSEQ multiplex PCR. The sample lists 100,000 to 120,000 clones; just over 75% were seen once. Sequenced input: PBMCs. These receptors originate from a man aged 35-49 years in good health and CMV-seropositive.

In the case of this clone: The junction differs from germline at one of its ends, possibly a read error. For the CDR3, the DNA is TGTGCCAGCACCTTGGGACTAGCGGGAGCAGAGACCCAGTACTTC. Translating it yields CASTLGLAGAETQYF. This chain joins TRBV5-5 and TRBJ2-5; 14 positions match TRBD2. The CDR3 consists of 15 residues. Germline V gives CDR1 SGHKS, CDR2 YYEKEE (reference sequence).

The CDR3 spells CASSRQGGGNEQFF. The CDR3 DNA is TGTGCCAGCAGCCGACAGGGAGGAGGCAATGAGCAGTTCTTC. This chain links TRBV6-5 with TRBJ2-1; TRBD1 might be the D (7 bases). Trimming shortened V by 6 bases and J by 6 bases, and 15 bases separated the two germline ends. The length of the CDR3 is 14 residues. Looked up from germline, CDR1 is MNHEY and CDR2 is SVGAGI.

A few counts support this clone. Within the sample, other DNA sequences also encode this same CDR3. The CDR3 spells CASSLEGVYEQYF. The CDR3 region has the DNA TGTGCCAGCAGCTTAGAAGGGGTCTATGAGCAGTACTTC. The gene calls are TRBV7-2 and TRBJ2-7; a weak D match, TRBD1 (5 bases). The CDR3 is made up of 13 amino acids. The V end lost 1 base, the J end lost 7 bases, and 11 bases lay between the germline ends. The germline V gene encodes CDR1 SGHTA and CDR2 FQGNSA.

The chain has TRBV6-5 and TRBJ2-3; D perhaps matches TRBD1 (6 bases). This CDR3 has 14 amino acids. The V and J ends lost 6 bases and 5 bases respectively, with 15 bases between them. Germline V gives CDR1 MNHEY, CDR2 SVGAGI. The CDR3 spells CASSPGHNIDTQYF. CDR3 in DNA: TGTGCCAGCAGCCCGGGACATAACATAGATACGCAGTATTTT.

The V gene is TRBV30, the J gene TRBJ2-1; 13 nucleotides match TRBD2. The V gene end was trimmed by 1 base and the J gene end by 8 bases; junction bases not matched to a gene: 5. The CDR3 runs to 15 residues. Germline V gives CDR1 GTSNPN, CDR2 SVGIG (reference sequence). DNA for the CDR3: TGTGCCTGGAGTGCCGGACTAGCGGGAGTCCATGAGCAGTTCTTC. Its translation is CAWSAGLAGVHEQFF.

V is TRBV6-5 and J is TRBJ2-7; 13 positions match TRBD2. J lost 6 bases, V lost 4 bases, and 6 bases had no gene match. Germline values: CDR1 MNHEY, CDR2 SVGAGI. The CDR3 sequence is 15 residues long. For the CDR3, the DNA is TGTGCCAGCAGTTTACTAGCGGGAGGGCCGGGCGAGCAGTACTTC. It is translated as CASSLLAGGPGEQYF.

The chain couples TRBV4-1 to TRBJ2-3, with D tentatively TRBD2 (6 bases). This CDR3 is 15 amino acids long. Looked up from germline, CDR1 is MGHRA and CDR2 is YSYEKL. V was cut by 1 base and J by 4 bases, with 12 bases left in between. The CDR3 spells CASSQAGVAPDTQYF. CDR3 DNA sequence: TGCGCCAGCAGCCAAGCGGGAGTAGCGCCAGATACGCAGTATTTT.

In the case of this clone: The junction does not match germline at one end; this may be a read error. This sequence joins TRBV5-1 and TRBJ2-3, with 10 positions matching TRBD2. The CDR3 contains 16 residues. Looked up from germline, CDR1 is SGHRS and CDR2 is YFSETQ. The chain's CDR3 is CARSSPRAGGSDTQYF. The DNA for the CDR3 is TGCGCCAGGAGCTCCCCACGAGCGGGGGGGTCAGATACGCAGTATTTT. The complete variable domain, with remaining parts taken from reference TRBV5-1 and TRBJ2-3, reads KAGVTQTPRYLIKTRGQQVTLSCSPISGHRSVSWYQQTPGQGLQFLFEYFSETQRNKGNFPGRFSGRQFSNSRSEMNVSTLELGDSALYLCARSSPRAGGSDTQYFGPGTRLTVL.

A few counts support this clone. The CDR3 DNA follows: TGTGCCAGCAGCTTAAGGGGGGGGTCGAACACCGGGGAGCTGTTTTTT. Its protein product is CASSLRGGSNTGELFF. This rearrangement joins TRBV7-3 to TRBJ2-2; 7 positions agree with TRBD2. The CDR3 runs to 16 residues. Germline loops: CDR1 SGHTA, CDR2 FQGTGA. V lost 1 base to trimming and J lost 0 bases; unmatched junction nucleotides: 2.

This rearrangement joins TRBV11-3 to TRBJ2-5; TRBD2 matches at 7 bases. This CDR3 has 16 residues. In germline, CDR1 is SGHNT, CDR2 YENEEA. The ends lost 1 base at V and 5 bases at J; junction bases unmatched: 10. The CDR3 loop is CASSLVPSGGRETQYF. In DNA form, the CDR3 reads TGTGCCAGCAGCTTAGTTCCTAGCGGAGGACGGGAGACCCAGTACTTC.

This clone was counted between two and nine times. The chain employs TRBV5-1 and TRBJ1-1; weak D call: TRBD1 (5 bases). Germline CDR1 SGHRS, CDR2 YFSETQ. Trimming shortened V by 0 bases and J by 4 bases, and 10 bases separated the two germline ends. The CDR3 runs 14 residues. The DNA for the CDR3 is TGCGCCAGCAGCTTGGACGGGGGAGGCACTGAAGCTTTCTTT. It specifies CASSLDGGGTEAFF.

This clone has only a few counts. V usage is TRBV10-2 and J usage is TRBJ2-1; a weak D match, TRBD2 (5 bases). Germline V gene sequence: CDR1 WSHSY, CDR2 SAAADI. The V and J ends lost 2 bases and 0 bases respectively, with 8 bases between them. CDR3 length: 15 amino acids. As DNA, the CDR3 is TGCGCCAGCAGTGAGCGCGGGTCCTCCTACAATGAGCAGTTCTTC. Translation: CASSERGSSYNEQFF.

This clone turned up a few times. Other DNA sequences in the same sample also yield this CDR3. This chain connects TRBV11-2 to TRBJ1-3, with D perhaps TRBD1 (6 bases). Trimming took off 1 base at V and 4 bases at J, with 11 bases between the two ends. The CDR3 has 15 amino acids. Germline V CDR1 and CDR2: SGHAT, FQNNGV. The CDR3 DNA sequence: TGTGCCAGCAGCTTAGGTGGGGGCCGCGGAAACACCATATATTTT. Translated: CASSLGGGRGNTIYF.

This clone showed up just once. The chain combines TRBV6-1 with TRBJ2-1; 10 bases match TRBD1. J was trimmed by 5 bases and V by 7 bases; bases with no gene match: 8. The CDR3 covers 15 residues. The germline V gene encodes CDR1 MNHNS and CDR2 SASEGT. The CDR3 protein is CASIGRTGGHNEQFF. DNA for the CDR3: TGTGCCAGCATCGGACGGACAGGGGGGCACAATGAGCAGTTCTTC.

CDR3 DNA sequence: TGTGCCAGCAGGCGGACTAGCGGGGGGGACAATGAGCAGTTCTTC. Its translation is CASRRTSGGDNEQFF. The chain is built from TRBV7-9 and TRBJ2-1; TRBD2 agrees at 15 bases. CDR3 length: 15 amino acids. Trimming cost V 6 bases and J 5 bases; bases outside gene matches: 2. CDR1 is SEHNR, CDR2 FQNEAQ, per germline (reference sequence).

The chain carries TRBV28 and TRBJ1-4, with D unresolved. V lost 5 bases and J 2 bases, leaving 12 bases between the germline ends. CDR1 and CDR2 (germline): MDHEN, SYDVKM. This CDR3 is 15 amino acids long. CDR3: CASSTGGHTNEKLFF. The CDR3 DNA follows: TGTGCCAGCAGTACTGGAGGTCATACTAATGAAAAACTGTTTTTT.

The genes are TRBV7-9 and TRBJ2-3, with TRBD2 identical over 7 bases. The CDR3 has 16 residues. J gave up 3 bases and V 5 bases, and 11 bases lay outside the gene matches. CDR1 and CDR2 from the germline V gene are SEHNR and FQNEAQ (reference sequence). The CDR3 DNA is TGTGCCAGCAGCCAAAGACTAGCTGGTTGGACAGATACGCAGTATTTT. Amino acid sequence: CASSQRLAGWTDTQYF.

Worth noting for this clone: The germline gene is not matched at one end of the junction; a read error may be the cause. Other DNA sequences in the same sample also yield this CDR3. This chain joins TRBV30 and TRBJ2-2; D possibly corresponds to TRBD1 (5 bases). CDR1 and CDR2 (germline): GTSNPN, SVGIG (reference sequence). The CDR3 consists of 13 residues. The CDR3 DNA is TGCGCCTGGAGTGCCCAGGGCACCGGGGAGCTGTTTTTT. Its protein is CAWSAQGTGELFF.

The chain carries TRBV6-1 and TRBJ2-1; 10 bases map to TRBD1. V dropped 4 bases and J dropped 8; count of bases not matched to a gene: 8. CDR1 MNHNS and CDR2 SASEGT come from the germline V gene. CDR3 size: 15 residues. In DNA form, the CDR3 reads TGTGCCAGCAGTGGCTACGGGACAGGGGTCGATGAGCAGTTCTTC. Its protein product is CASSGYGTGVDEQFF.

V usage is TRBV19 and J usage is TRBJ2-1; 8 bases map to TRBD2. V was pared by 3 bases and J by 5 bases, with 9 bases of the junction left unmatched. The CDR3 has 16 residues. Germline values: CDR1 LNHDA, CDR2 SQIVND (reference sequence). The chain's CDR3 is CASSILGLAPHNEQFF. The CDR3 DNA follows: TGTGCCAGTAGTATCCTCGGACTAGCCCCACACAATGAGCAGTTCTTC.

This sequence joins TRBV27 and TRBJ1-6, with no clear D. V lost 2 bases and J lost 4, with 9 bases in between. CDR1 is MNHEY, CDR2 SMNVEV, per germline (reference sequence). CDR3 size: 15 residues. The CDR3: CASSLEGLYNSPLHF. In DNA form, the CDR3 reads TGTGCCAGCAGTTTAGAGGGTCTATATAATTCACCCCTCCACTTT.

This chain connects TRBV7-9 to TRBJ2-1, with TRBD1 as a possible D gene (6 bases). From germline, CDR1 is SEHNR and CDR2 FQNEAQ (reference sequence). This CDR3 has 15 residues. Trimming removed 4 bases from V and 7 bases from J, with 17 bases in between. CDR3 amino acids: CASSSKTGFGNEQFF. Written as DNA, the CDR3 is TGTGCCAGCAGCTCTAAAACAGGGTTCGGGAATGAGCAGTTCTTC.

This clone has just a few counts. The junction differs from germline at one of its ends, possibly a read error. The rearrangement uses TRBV5-4 and TRBJ1-1; maybe TRBD1 (5 bases). The CDR3 loop spans 15 amino acids. CDR1 and CDR2 from the germline V gene are SGHNT and YYREEE (reference sequence). The CDR3 DNA sequence: TGCGCCAGCAGCCAAGACGGGCAGGGAAACACTGAAGCTTTCTTT. It translates to CASSQDGQGNTEAFF. The full variable domain, completed using reference TRBV5-4 and TRBJ1-1, is ETGVTQSPTHLIKTRGQQVTLRCSSQSGHNTVSWYQQALGQGPQFIFQYYREEENGRGNFPPRFSGLQFPNYSSELNVNALELDDSALYLCASSQDGQGNTEAFFGQGTRLTVV.

This clone was counted a few times. The J gene is TRBJ1-2, the V gene TRBV10-2; unclear D gene. The CDR3 contains 13 residues. The V and J ends lost 8 bases and 8 bases respectively, with 18 bases between them. In germline, CDR1 is WSHSY, CDR2 SAAADI. The CDR3 nucleotides read TGCGCCAGCCACGCGCGGCAAGTCGGCGGCTACACCTTC. It encodes CASHARQVGGYTF.

V and J are TRBV28 and TRBJ2-5; 8 nucleotides agree with TRBD2. This CDR3 region has 15 residues. V lost 4 bases to trimming and J lost 4 bases; unmatched junction nucleotides: 8. Per germline, CDR1 MDHEN and CDR2 SYDVKM. The CDR3 DNA follows: TGTGCCAGCAGTTCCTCGGGAGGGCGAAGAGAGACCCAGTACTTC. Translation: CASSSSGGRRETQYF. Drawing the rest from reference TRBV28 and TRBJ2-5, the complete variable domain is DVKVTQSSRYLVKRTGEKVFLECVQDMDHENMFWYRQDPGLGLRLIYFSYDVKMKEKGDIPEGYSVSREKKERFSLILESASTNQTSMYLCASSSSGGRRETQYFGPGTRLLVL.

This rearrangement joins TRBV28 to TRBJ2-7; TRBD1 matches 12 bases. This CDR3 region has 15 residues. V lost 5 bases to trimming and J lost 6 bases; unmatched junction nucleotides: 8. CDR1 is MDHEN, CDR2 SYDVKM, per germline. The CDR3 region is CASSVGGTGGVEQYF. The CDR3 nucleotides read TGTGCCAGCAGTGTGGGGGGGACAGGGGGCGTCGAGCAGTACTTC.

The gene calls are TRBV7-3 and TRBJ1-1; no firm D call. The germline V and J ends were trimmed by 3 bases and 2 bases, with 13 bases remaining between them. Germline V gene sequence: CDR1 SGHTA, CDR2 FQGTGA. The CDR3 sequence is 15 residues long. For the CDR3, the DNA is TGTGCCAGCAGCTTCCTCCCGACACCCAACACTGAAGCTTTCTTT. Its translation: CASSFLPTPNTEAFF.

The CDR3 here is CASSVATGGGPQETQYF. The CDR3 DNA follows: TGTGCCAGCAGCGTAGCTACGGGCGGGGGGCCCCAAGAGACCCAGTACTTC. The rearrangement joins TRBV9 to TRBJ2-5, with 8 nucleotides matching TRBD2. The CDR3 consists of 17 residues. Per the germline V gene, CDR1 is SGDLS and CDR2 is YYNGEE. Trimming removed 0 bases from V and 1 base from J; junction bases left unmatched: 8.

The CDR3 loop is CASRRGQVSNQPQHF. Written as DNA, the CDR3 is TGTGCCAGCAGAAGAGGACAGGTTAGCAATCAGCCCCAGCATTTT. The rearrangement uses TRBV27 and TRBJ1-5; 7 bases fit TRBD1. Trimming took 6 bases from V and 0 from J; bases not matched to a gene: 5. Germline-derived CDR1 and CDR2 are MNHEY and SMNVEV (reference sequence). The CDR3 has 15 residues.

V gene TRBV7-8 combines with J gene TRBJ1-1; the D gene is possibly TRBD1 (5 bases). V shed 2 bases and J shed 0 bases, with 16 bases lying between them. The CDR3 contains 17 residues. Germline V lookup: CDR1 SGHVS, CDR2 FQNEAQ. The CDR3, as DNA: TGTGCCAGCAGCTTAAAGTTTAGGGGTGGGATGAACACTGAAGCTTTCTTT. Amino acid sequence: CASSLKFRGGMNTEAFF.

This clone was found a few times. The chain uses TRBV18 and TRBJ1-5, with 9 bases matching TRBD1. In germline, CDR1 is KGHSH, CDR2 LQKENI. This CDR3 is 15 amino acids long. With V trimmed by 2 bases and J by 5 bases, 4 bases remained unmatched. CDR3 bases: TGTGCCAGCTCACCAGGGACAGGGAGTTATCAGCCCCAGCATTTT. As protein: CASSPGTGSYQPQHF.

V and J are TRBV23-1 and TRBJ2-5; 13 bases line up with TRBD2. TRBV23-1 is annotated as an ORF whose role is uncertain. The CDR3 sequence is 20 residues long. The V segment lost 7 bases and the J segment 5 bases; nucleotides outside the gene matches: 22. The DNA for the CDR3 is TGCGCCAGCACCCGGTCATCCGGGACTAGCGGGACCAGCGCCGGGGAGACCCAGTACTTC. Protein product: CASTRSSGTSGTSAGETQYF.